This T cell receptor beta chain was sequenced in a study of blood T cell repertoires in COVID-19. Study-level background: Whether acute or convalescent, the COVID-19 samples came from the United States, Italy and Spain. T cells, B-cell-depleted T cells, or PBMCs supplied cDNA or gDNA.

J gave up 6 bases and V 5 bases, and 11 bases lay outside the gene matches. The CDR3 sequence is 15 residues long. Germline V gene data show CDR1 as SGHRS and CDR2 as YFSETQ. In the authors' workflow: Using reference gene primer amplification, nucleated cell counts were estimated. Here immunoSEQ multiplex PCR was the method, and the copy in TCRdb shows in-frame clones only, minus some. The V and J calls and clone size come from that table; D and trimming were worked out from the DNA. The top ten clones hold under 3% of a sample with a few hundred thousand clones, around 87% of them seen once. This clone was seen once.

Sequences were obtained from peripheral blood. This receptor was obtained from a human donor in a cohort sampled during active COVID-19. The J gene is TRBJ1-1, the V gene TRBV5-1, with 9 bases lining up with TRBD1. The DNA of the CDR3 is TGCGCCAGCAGACGAACAGGGGGCATGGGGCCTGAAGCTTTCTTT. Its protein is CASRRTGGMGPEAFF.